The rows below give T cell receptor beta chains drawn from one sample of a study of cytomegalovirus exposure and HLA in healthy donors. Data came from immunoSEQ multiplex PCR; TCRdb stores just in-frame clones and leaves some out. There are approximately 140,000 clones in the sample; roughly 80% occur only once, and approximately 6.3% lies in the top ten. Material: PBMCs. The receptors shown here come from a woman in her forties in good health and CMV-seropositive. The CDR3 runs from the conserved cysteine through the conserved F or W. D genes are given only for firm matches. Clone size, where shown, is once, few, many, or a class for clones that have expanded.

J gene,D gene,CDR3 length,V gene,clone size,CDR3 DNA,CDR3 protein
TRBJ2-3,TRBD2,17,TRBV27,NA,TGTGCCAGCAGTTCCCCGTCTAGCGGGCTGGCTATGAGTACGCAGTATTTT,CASSSPSSGLAMSTQYF
TRBJ2-2,NA,16,TRBV9,NA,TGTGCCAGCAGCAGACAACGACAGGCCCATACCGGGGAGCTGTTTTTT,CASSRQRQAHTGELFF
TRBJ1-2,NA,14,TRBV5-4,NA,TGTGCCAGCAGCTTGGGACAGGTGAACTATGGCTACACCTTC,CASSLGQVNYGYTF
TRBJ2-4,TRBD2,18,TRBV5-6,few,TGTGCCAGCAGCTCGACTAGCGGGGGGGCCTGGGCCAAAAACATTCAGTACTTC,CASSSTSGGAWAKNIQYF
TRBJ2-7,NA,13,TRBV2,few,TGTGCCAGCAGTGAAACGGGGGAAAACGAGCAGTACTTC,CASSETGENEQYF
TRBJ1-1,TRBD1,15,TRBV11-2,few,TGTGCCAGCAGCTCTCCAGGGGGTTGGGACACTGAAGCTTTCTTT,CASSSPGGWDTEAFF
TRBJ2-1,TRBD1,16,TRBV19,once,TGTGCCAGTAGTATGGGGATCGGGACAGGGATCAATGAGCAGTTCTTC,CASSMGIGTGINEQFF
TRBJ1-6,NA,14,TRBV30,NA,TGTGCCTCCCGGAGGCCGTCTTTGAATTCACCCCTCCACTTT,CASRRPSLNSPLHF
TRBJ1-2,NA,14,TRBV6-6,NA,TGTGCCAGCAGTTACTCGATTGAAAGGGGCGGCTACACCTTC,CASSYSIERGGYTF
TRBJ2-5,TRBD2,12,TRBV29-1,NA,TGCAGCGTAGCCCGCGGGGGAGAGACCCAGTACTTC,CSVARGGETQYF
TRBJ2-6,NA,15,TRBV5-1,NA,TGCGCCAGCAGCCCGATGAGCTCTGGGGCCAACGTCCTGACTTTC,CASSPMSSGANVLTF
TRBJ2-7,NA,13,TRBV5-6,NA,TGTGCCAGCAGCTCTTGGACAGTCTCCGAGCAGTACTTC,CASSSWTVSEQYF
TRBJ2-7,NA,14,TRBV27,NA,TGTGCCAGCAGTTTTGTCCAGACTTCCTACGAGCAGTACTTC,CASSFVQTSYEQYF
TRBJ2-7,TRBD2,14,TRBV7-9,NA,TGTGCCAGCAGATCAAGCGCGGGAGGCTACGAGCAGTACTTC,CASRSSAGGYEQYF
TRBJ1-2,TRBD1,12,TRBV10-3,few,TGTGCCATCACTTGGGACAGGGTCGACTACACCTTC,CAITWDRVDYTF
TRBJ1-6,TRBD1,14,TRBV5-5,NA,TGTGCCAGCAGCCGAGACAGGGTCGGCTCACCCCTCCACTTT,CASSRDRVGSPLHF
TRBJ1-1,NA,17,TRBV28,NA,TGTGCCAGCAATGATGAAGTTGGAAGGGGTTTGAACACTGAAGCTTTCTTT,CASNDEVGRGLNTEAFF
TRBJ2-1,TRBD2,15,TRBV7-2,NA,TGTGCCAGCAGCTTAGTCATGGGACTAATGAATGAGCAGTTCTTC,CASSLVMGLMNEQFF
TRBJ1-2,NA,11,TRBV7-9,NA,TGTTCCAGCAGCGACCTCGGGGGCTACACCTTC,CSSSDLGGYTF
TRBJ1-2,NA,14,TRBV7-6,NA,TGTGCCAGCAGCTCGACAGTAGCTAACTATGGCTACACCTTC,CASSSTVANYGYTF
TRBJ2-3,NA,12,TRBV6-1,few,TGTGCCACCCGATTTAGTACAGATACGCAGTATTTT,CATRFSTDTQYF
TRBJ1-1,NA,15,TRBV5-6,NA,TGTGCCAGCAGGCTATTGTTAACCCGGGACACTGAAGCTTTCTTT,CASRLLLTRDTEAFF
TRBJ2-7,NA,16,TRBV9,NA,TGTGCCAGCAGCTCCCGCGAGGGCTCCCTAGAGTACGAGCAGTACTTC,CASSSREGSLEYEQYF
TRBJ2-1,NA,15,TRBV21-1,NA,TGTGCCAGCAGCAAAGCTGGCGGGGGGGTTTATGAGCAGTTCTTC,CASSKAGGGVYEQFF
TRBJ1-1,NA,14,TRBV11-3,NA,TGTGCCAGCAGCTTAGATGGGAACAGGTGTGAAGCTTTCTTT,CASSLDGNRCEAFF
TRBJ2-3,TRBD2,15,TRBV19,few,TGTGCCAGTAGTATGATACTAGCGGGGCCTGGTACGCAGTATTTT,CASSMILAGPGTQYF
TRBJ2-1,TRBD2,14,TRBV7-2,NA,TGTGCCAGCAGCTTTATACGGGGGGGCAGTGAGCAGTTCTTC,CASSFIRGGSEQFF
TRBJ1-5,TRBD1,15,TRBV19,NA,TGTGCCAGTAGACTACCTACAGGGGACAATCAGCCCCAGCATTTT,CASRLPTGDNQPQHF
TRBJ1-2,NA,14,TRBV5-1,NA,TGCGCCAGCAGCTTAGGCCAGGGGAACTATGGCTACACCTTC,CASSLGQGNYGYTF
TRBJ2-3,NA,14,TRBV7-9,NA,TGTGCCAGCAGCTTAATGCAGGGCACAGATACGCAGTATTTT,CASSLMQGTDTQYF
TRBJ2-2,TRBD1,14,TRBV15,NA,TGTGCCACCAGGTCCCAGGGGGCCACCGGGGAGCTGTTTTTT,CATRSQGATGELFF
TRBJ1-2,NA,14,TRBV6-1,NA,TGTGCCAGCAGTGAAGTGGGGCGCGCGGATGGCTACACCTTC,CASSEVGRADGYTF
TRBJ1-3,NA,12,TRBV13,once,TGTGCCACCAGGCGCTCTGGAAACACCATATATTTT,CATRRSGNTIYF
TRBJ2-7,NA,13,TRBV6-6,few,TGTGCCAGCAGCCGCCGGACAGACTACGAGCAGTACTTC,CASSRRTDYEQYF
TRBJ1-1,NA,13,TRBV9,NA,TGTGCCAGCAGCGAGGGGCCAAACACTGAAGCTTTCTTT,CASSEGPNTEAFF
TRBJ2-5,TRBD2,15,TRBV2,few,TGTGCCAGCAGTGACGGGCTAGCGGGGGAAGAGACCCAGTACTTC,CASSDGLAGEETQYF
TRBJ2-3,TRBD2,14,TRBV6-4,few,TGTGCCAGCAGGAACTTCGGGGGGTCAGATACGCAGTATTTT,CASRNFGGSDTQYF
TRBJ1-3,NA,14,TRBV2,once,TGTGCCAGCAGAAAAAGGGAGGAAGGTAACACCATATATTTT,CASRKREEGNTIYF
TRBJ1-5,NA,15,TRBV2,few,TGTGCCAGCAGTGATAAAGAGTCTTCAGGGCGGCCCCAGCATTTT,CASSDKESSGRPQHF
TRBJ2-1,NA,15,TRBV7-9,NA,TGTGCCAGCAGTCGGAGCACAGGGAACTACAATGAGCAGTTCTTC,CASSRSTGNYNEQFF
TRBJ1-3,NA,11,TRBV9,NA,TGTGCCCCCAGACATGGAAACACCATATATTTT,CAPRHGNTIYF
TRBJ2-4,NA,15,TRBV6-1,NA,TGTGCCAGCAGTGAGAACTTACTAGCCAAAAACATTCAGTACTTC,CASSENLLAKNIQYF
TRBJ2-2,TRBD2,16,TRBV5-4,NA,TGTGCCAGCAGTTCCCTAGCGGGGATATACACCGGGGAGCTGTTTTTT,CASSSLAGIYTGELFF
TRBJ2-5,TRBD1,15,TRBV6-1,NA,TGTGCCAGCACCCTGACAGGGTCCTTTCTGGGGACCCAGTACTTC,CASTLTGSFLGTQYF
TRBJ1-6,NA,15,TRBV4-2,NA,TGTGCCAGCAGCCAAGAACCCGGGGTCAATTCACCCCTCCACTTT,CASSQEPGVNSPLHF